This T cell receptor beta chain emerged from a study of cytomegalovirus exposure and HLA in healthy donors (TCRdb year 2017). Some background on the complete study: An earlier analysis of approximately 640 of the donors reported 250 to 300 Gb of sequence data and around 120 million unique TCR beta sequences from about 179 million T cells. An early release that covered roughly 600 HLA-typed donors contained approximately 300 gigabases of sequencing data and tens of millions of unique TCR sequences. Among the roughly 400 genotyped donors, around 81% belonged to the genetic ancestry cluster associated with self-reported Caucasian donors. The aim of the study was to test whether cataloging public T cell receptors could identify signatures of past pathogen exposure. Using immunosequencing, the study profiled T cell repertoires from 500 to 800 subjects and related those repertoires to cytomegalovirus serostatus. A separate validation cohort of 100 to 150 different subjects was used in addition to the roughly 620-subject first cohort. The study combined high-throughput TCR immunosequencing, statistical association of individual TCRs with disease status, and machine learning to predict cytomegalovirus infection status. To study patterns of TCR occurrence, a later analysis re-analyzed previously published TCR beta repertoires from just over 650 donors and added high-resolution HLA genotyping. Rather than using new phenotypic data, the later analysis identified candidate immune exposures from TCR beta sequences and from how often those sequences occurred across donors. An earlier analysis of fewer than 750 of the donors used high-throughput TCR beta sequencing to judge whether each TCR beta V gene segment behaved as functional or pseudogenic. Donor age, sex, ethnicity and CMV serostatus were collected together with the repertoire data. A later genetic analysis used genome-wide SNP genotypes for about 60% of the roughly 700 donors, treating that subset as a discovery cohort. All discovery cohort repertoires had been generated using a single sequencing platform. Class I and class II HLA loci were covered by the typing at four-digit resolution. Typing coverage differed by locus: A, B, C, DRB1 and DQB1 were typed in roughly 620-640 donors, DQA1 in about 560, DPA1 in approximately 600, and DPB1 in roughly 450. Roughly five DR-DQ haplotypes were treated as single units for association and clustering because of strong linkage in the cohort. Among some 400 genotyped donors of the cohort, an average of approximately 200,000 unique TCR beta nucleotide sequences was sequenced per donor, of which 15% to 20% were non-productive. Overall results and qualifications from the work: According to a later analysis, parvovirus B19, influenza, CMV and Epstein-Barr virus appeared linked to several top co-occurrence clusters. In the study, approximately 150 TCR beta chains were listed as associated with cytomegalovirus. In this cohort, only TCR beta chains were sequenced, and detectable features were limited by the absence of alpha or paired-chain data. Linkage disequilibrium might explain the correlated functional status among segregating V segments, but an unknown experimental factor could not be excluded. A further reported finding was that TCR beta sequences accurately predicted the HLA-A and HLA-B alleles for most subjects in the first cohort. Sequencing depth was assumed to be roughly uniform across donors in the presence/absence analyses, though that assumption may not hold. Most CMV-associated TCR beta chains appeared to be HLA-restricted in a later analysis, and the HLA associations seemed to be driven largely by CMV exposure. At a false discovery rate of 0.05, a later analysis linked 16,951 TCR beta sequences to specific HLA alleles. A later genetic analysis associated a missense DCLRE1C variant with V-gene and J-gene trimming of TCR beta chains, and an independent cohort replicated the association. The earlier analysis of nearly 600 of the donors excluded around 17 rarely observed V segments, including chromosome 9 orphons, because counts were too low. According to the authors, the approach could potentially be generalized to other disease states and immunological phenotypes. In a later analysis, TCR association rates were found to vary across HLA loci, with the most associated TCRs seen for DRB1 alleles and the fewest for HLA-C alleles. A few of the identified cytomegalovirus-associated TCR beta chains were confirmed in vitro to be specific for cytomegalovirus antigens. While some public TCRs were present in many individuals, most TCR sequences turned up only very rarely across donors. Broadly in line with IMGT annotations, most TCR beta V segments showed up in productive rearrangements about 87% or about 30% of the time in an earlier analysis of 450 to 750 of the donors. Some IMGT-functional V segments, including TRBV6-2 and TRBV6-3, could not be told apart with the 87-base-pair reads, so those segments were excluded. In both the original and validation cohorts, the classifier was reported to diagnose cytomegalovirus status with high specificity and sensitivity. Compared with the approximately 600-donor mean, donors in an Asian-associated ancestry cluster had fewer N-insertions in productive TCRs, according to a later genetic analysis. In a later analysis, HLA-associated TCR beta chains were found to be more clonally expanded and to have lower generation probabilities than equally common non-associated chains. Because HLA typing was unavailable for some donors at each locus, only the typed subset was used in association tests. The sequencing pipeline was judged likely to have produced a cluster of highly shared sequence variants as a technical artifact. Strong co-occurrence of HLA alleles, especially DR and DQ, made assigning TCR associations to individual alleles difficult. CMV serostatus was the only immune exposure information available for the cohort.

In total, roughly 710 healthy bone marrow donors made up the cohort. All cohort members were sampled while nominally healthy, although unrecorded immune exposures were likely present. The donor tested CMV seropositive, placing the donor among the 290 or so seropositive members of the cohort. A peripheral blood sample was provided by each donor, and peripheral blood mononuclear cells were used for TCR beta sequencing. The Qiagen DNeasy Blood Extraction Kit was used to extract genomic DNA from the blood cell samples. The library was built by means of the immunoSEQ multiplex PCR assay. The multiplex PCR relied on a mix of 60 forward primers for TCR Vbeta segments and 13 reverse primers for TCR Jbeta segments. The CDR3 region of rearranged TCR beta genes was amplified from genomic DNA with a multiplex PCR assay. The amplified TCR beta libraries were sequenced on the Illumina HiSeq System as 87-base-pair reads. The authors processed their data as follows. A later analysis tallied 75 million to 85 million unique TCR beta chains across the 600 to 700 repertoires, and roughly 11 million of those chains were shared by two or more donors. To remove PCR and sequencing errors, raw reads were error-corrected and collapsed into unique sequences using a nearest-neighbor algorithm that merged closely related sequences. To assign V, D and J gene segments, CDR3 sequences were aligned to IMGT reference sequences. For a sequence to be retained, a match of at least six nucleotides was required to both a V gene segment and a J gene segment. A rearrangement was called productive if the CDR3 had no stop codons and remained in frame with V and J, and every other rearrangement was called non-productive. CDR3 was defined according to IMGT convention as the region running from the second conserved V-encoded cysteine to the conserved J-encoded phenylalanine. The earlier analysis of more than 450 of the donors excluded sequences that lacked an unambiguous match to a single V gene segment. An earlier analysis of some 610 of the donors called V segments functional above 56.7% productive rearrangements and segregating when the between-donor standard deviation exceeded 5%. A statistical classification framework was built to diagnose cytomegalovirus status from the catalog of TCR beta chain sequences. In a later analysis, V and J genes were assigned by comparing TCR nucleotide sequences against IMGT/GENE-DB human TR gene sequences. The TCRdist pipeline was used in a later analysis to assign CDR3 sequences and most-parsimonious VDJ recombination scenarios. A later analysis defined each TCR beta chain by its CDR3 amino acid sequence plus V-gene family, and excluded reads lacking a unique V-gene family. As a way to deal with suspected cross-contamination and a sequencing artifact, a later analysis dropped 500 to 700 nucleotide sequences that were highly shared and had low generation probability. For each public chain, a later analysis derived a clonal expansion index from normalized ranks of inferred template counts within each repertoire. In a later analysis, generation probabilities were computed with a VDJ recombination model fitted to out-of-frame rearrangements, and the resulting probabilities were checked against IGoR. In a later analysis, TCR-TCR, TCR-HLA and TCR-CMV co-occurrence was scored with hypergeometric tests, and a repertoire-size bias correction was applied to TCR pairs. False discovery rates were estimated in a later analysis by permuting HLA or CMV assignments 20 times. In a later analysis, co-occurring TCRs were grouped with DBSCAN, and TCRdist sequence similarity was added when clustering was performed within HLA-allele-positive subsets. For co-occurrence clustering, repertoires with fewer than 30,000 or more than 120,000 public chains were excluded, along with a handful of repertoires with anomalous nucleotide sharing. As stored in TCRdb, this immuneACCESS dataset retains in-frame rearrangements with V and J assigned. A fraction of the clones does not appear; measured against another copy, unresolved V genes explain less than half of the discrepancy, and the remainder lacks a known reason. That table is the source of V, J and clone size, and D and trimming were worked out from the DNA. In all, the sample holds 80,000 or so clones, and about 68% of those were seen once. The ten largest clones capture 6.5% to 7.5% of the sample.

Per the germline V gene, KGHSH is the CDR1 and LQKENI is the CDR2. Deletion took 0 bases off V and 6 bases off J, with a span of 11 bases between the germline ends. The cysteine opens and the phenylalanine closes a CDR3 of 14 amino acids. Of the read, only the CDR3 DNA is kept; its 42 bases are in frame from base 1. As for this clone: This receptor's antigen is unknown. Nothing much larger sits one base from this clone, and base qualities are not available.

Sequences were obtained from PBMCs. The sequence was obtained from a woman aged 45-59 years in good health and CMV-seropositive. The V gene is TRBV18 and the J gene is TRBJ1-1, and TRBD1 may be the D gene, going by 6 matching bases. CDR3 region: CASSPPGAGAEAFF. Read as DNA, the sequence is TGTGCCAGCTCACCACCGGGGGCAGGGGCTGAAGCTTTCTTT.